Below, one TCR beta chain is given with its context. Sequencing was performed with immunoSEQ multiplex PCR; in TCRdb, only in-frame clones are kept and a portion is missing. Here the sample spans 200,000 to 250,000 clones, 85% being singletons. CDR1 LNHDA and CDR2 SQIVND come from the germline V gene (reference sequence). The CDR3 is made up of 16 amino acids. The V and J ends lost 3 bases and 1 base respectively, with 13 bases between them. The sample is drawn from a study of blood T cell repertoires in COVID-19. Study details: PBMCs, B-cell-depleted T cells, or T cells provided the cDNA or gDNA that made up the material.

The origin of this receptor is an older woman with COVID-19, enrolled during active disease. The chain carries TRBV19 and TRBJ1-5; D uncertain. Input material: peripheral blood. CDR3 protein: CASSMGSAPSNQPQHF. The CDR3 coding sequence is TGTGCCAGTAGTATGGGGAGCGCCCCGAGCAATCAGCCCCAGCATTTT.